The TCR beta chain under discussion was sequenced for a study of T-cell memory formation after mild COVID-19. The germline gives CDR1 MNHNS, CDR2 SASEGT. The CDR3 totals 12 residues. V was cut by 4 bases and J by 6 bases, with 10 bases left in between. Amplification by 5'RACE using constant-segment primers produced TCR alpha and TCR beta cDNA libraries that carried sample barcodes and UMIs. TCRdb itself ran the 5' RACE reads through MiXCR, one entry per CDR3 protein. The sample includes about 300,000 distinct CDR3 sequences, 19% of them seen just once. The TCR comes from a man between 18 and 29 years old who had mild COVID-19 (a few samples of this study predate the infection). Cell type and time point are not known. The chain employs TRBV6-1 and TRBJ2-7, with D perhaps matching TRBD2 (6 bases). Sequenced input: PBMCs or a T cell subset sorted from them (not recorded which). The CDR3 loop is CASSGLLAEQYF. The CDR3 DNA is TGTGCCAGCAGTGGATTACTAGCCGAGCAGTACTTC.